A selection of T cell receptor beta chains follows, all from one sample in a study of blood T cells in healthy people across ages. TCRdb reanalysed the 5' RACE reads using MiXCR and keeps one entry per CDR3 protein. The top ten clones hold roughly 31% of a sample with hundreds of thousands of distinct CDR3 sequences, about 52% of them seen once. The sequenced material came from blood. These receptors all come from a woman aged 60 to 75 in good health. CDR3s include the opening cysteine and the closing phenylalanine or tryptophan. A D gene is named only where the DNA matches it firmly. Expanded clones get a size class; other rows say once, few or many, or leave the size out.

D	size	J	V	length	CDR3	DNA
NA	NA	TRBJ2-3	TRBV29-1	11	CSVNPGDTQYF	TGCAGCGTTAATCCGGGAGATACGCAGTATTTT
NA	once	TRBJ2-5	TRBV2	12	CASSEAGARQYF	TGTGCCAGCAGCGAAGCCGGGGCAAGGCAGTACTTC
NA	few	TRBJ2-7	TRBV20-1	15	CSARDPGSGLYEQYF	TGCAGTGCTAGAGATCCGGGGTCGGGCCTCTACGAGCAGTACTTC
NA	few	TRBJ2-7	TRBV7-2	13	CASRVSRGYEQYF	TGTGCCAGCCGAGTCTCTAGGGGCTACGAGCAGTACTTC
NA	NA	TRBJ2-7	TRBV7-2	14	CASSLEWQGSEQYF	TGTGCCAGCAGCTTAGAATGGCAGGGGAGCGAGCAGTACTTC
NA	NA	TRBJ2-7	TRBV6-2/TRBV6-3	17	CASSYFPPRGVSYEQYF	TGTGCCAGCAGTTACTTCCCGCCCCGAGGGGTCTCCTACGAGCAGTACTTC
NA	few	TRBJ1-4	TRBV20-1	13	CSAPRKTNEKLFF	TGCAGTGCCCCCAGAAAAACTAATGAAAAACTGTTTTTT
NA	few	TRBJ1-2	TRBV28	12	CASSLSPYGYTF	TGTGCCAGCAGTTTATCCCCCTATGGCTACACCTTC
NA	NA	TRBJ1-2	TRBV28	14	CASSNRDGIFGYTF	TGTGCCAGCAGTAACCGGGACGGCATCTTCGGCTACACCTTC
NA	NA	TRBJ1-1	TRBV27	13	CASSLSALTEAFF	TGTGCCAGCAGTTTATCCGCCCTCACTGAAGCTTTCTTT
TRBD1	many	TRBJ2-4	TRBV6-4	15	CASSPTGKAKNIQYF	TGTGCCAGCAGTCCGACAGGGAAGGCCAAAAACATTCAGTACTTC
TRBD2	many	TRBJ2-7	TRBV20-1	15	CSAPPGLEESYEQYF	TGCAGTGCTCCACCCGGACTAGAAGAGTCCTACGAGCAGTACTTC
TRBD2	NA	TRBJ2-5	TRBV7-8	16	CASSSLAGGPKETQYF	TGTGCCAGCAGCTCACTAGCGGGAGGGCCTAAAGAGACCCAGTACTTC
NA	NA	TRBJ1-2	TRBV27	14	CASRGDLSPYGYTF	TGTGCCAGCAGGGGGGACCTTAGCCCCTATGGCTACACCTTC
TRBD1	NA	TRBJ1-2	TRBV28	15	CASSGRQGGAYGHTF	TGTGCCAGCAGTGGTCGACAGGGCGGGGCCTATGGCCACACCTTC
TRBD1	few	TRBJ1-6	TRBV28	15	CASRQGSSYNSPLHF	TGTGCCAGCCGACAGGGAAGCTCCTATAATTCACCCCTCCACTTT
NA	NA	TRBJ2-5	TRBV5-5	15	CASSPTGTLQETQYF	TGTGCCAGCAGCCCCACCGGGACACTACAAGAGACCCAGTACTTC
TRBD2	NA	TRBJ2-5	TRBV11-2	15	CASRKGLAGVETQYF	TGTGCCAGCAGGAAGGGACTAGCGGGAGTAGAGACCCAGTACTTC
TRBD2	NA	TRBJ2-1	TRBV20-1	16	CSARDPSGRASNEQFF	TGCAGTGCTAGAGACCCCAGCGGGAGGGCCAGCAATGAGCAGTTCTTC
TRBD2	NA	TRBJ2-5	TRBV18	13	CAGSPLGGETQYF	TGTGCCGGCTCACCACTCGGGGGGGAGACCCAGTACTTC
TRBD1	few	TRBJ2-7	TRBV7-9	14	CASSLTGRTYEQYF	TGTGCCAGCAGCTTGACAGGGCGAACCTACGAGCAGTACTTC
NA	few	TRBJ2-7	TRBV9	16	CASSVGVGEGSYEQYF	TGTGCCAGCAGCGTAGGAGTGGGCGAGGGCTCCTACGAGCAGTACTTC
TRBD2	many	TRBJ2-1	TRBV24-1	16	CATSDELAGGGNEQFF	TGTGCCACCAGTGATGAACTAGCGGGAGGAGGTAATGAGCAGTTCTTC
TRBD2	few	TRBJ2-3	TRBV29-1	18	CSVEGIGGRTSDTDTQYF	TGCAGCGTTGAAGGGATAGGGGGACGGACTAGCGACACAGATACGCAGTATTTT
TRBD2	NA	TRBJ2-1	TRBV29-1	17	CSAEGGASGRSYNEQFF	TGCAGCGCCGAAGGGGGAGCTAGCGGGAGGAGCTACAATGAGCAGTTCTTC
NA	NA	TRBJ2-1	TRBV7-9	11	CASSIWNEQFF	TGTGCCAGCAGCATTTGGAATGAGCAGTTCTTC
NA	NA	TRBJ1-5	TRBV4-2	14	CASSQETGSQPQHF	TGTGCCAGCAGCCAAGAGACGGGAAGTCAGCCCCAGCATTTT
NA	NA	TRBJ1-4	TRBV25-1	13	CASSDSRADKLFF	TGTGCCAGCAGTGATAGCAGGGCGGACAAACTGTTTTTT
TRBD2	NA	TRBJ2-2	TRBV4-2	16	CASSRSLAVNTGELFF	TGTGCCAGCAGCCGGTCACTAGCGGTCAACACCGGGGAGCTGTTTTTT
TRBD2	NA	TRBJ2-1	TRBV9	15	CASRRTSGLSDEQFF	TGTGCCAGCAGAAGAACTAGCGGGCTCTCCGATGAGCAGTTCTTC
NA	NA	TRBJ1-5	TRBV20-1	13	CSAREGWGQPQHF	TGCAGTGCTAGGGAAGGGTGGGGACAGCCCCAGCATTTT
NA	NA	TRBJ2-7	TRBV5-5	13	CANSLQGLYEQYF	TGTGCCAACAGCTTGCAGGGCCTCTACGAGCAGTACTTC
NA	many	TRBJ2-5	TRBV7-3	13	CASSLDLGETQYF	TGTGCCAGCAGCCTAGACCTGGGGGAGACCCAGTACTTC